The clone carrying this T cell receptor beta chain was recorded only once. The antigen is not known. Sequencing used immunoSEQ multiplex PCR; TCRdb keeps in-frame clones, though not all of them. This table holds tens of thousands of clones, approximately 90% found once. The data were taken from a study of T cell responses to AZD1222 COVID-19 vaccine. Study observations and caveats: Spike regions recognized by vaccine-associated CD4 TCRs spanned the protein, led by 160-218 and 743-854. A mostly white British donor set with more females was recruited, and clonal diversity was possibly underestimated.

Sequenced material: peripheral blood, taken 28 days after the second AZD1222 dose. This clonotype was obtained from an adult who received the AZD1222 COVID-19 vaccine.

CDR3 amino acids: CASSIGSGDEAFF. The CDR3 nucleotides read TGTGCCAGTAGTATAGGATCGGGAGACGAAGCTTTCTTT. The genes are TRBV19 and TRBJ1-1; D is unresolved. Looked up from germline, CDR1 is LNHDA and CDR2 is SQIVND (reference sequence). Between the trimmed V and J ends, which lost 1 base and 8 bases, there was a span of 11 bases. The CDR3 contains 13 residues.